This is a list of T cell receptor beta chains from one sample in a study of T-cell memory formation after mild COVID-19. MiXCR, run by TCRdb on the 5' RACE reads, gives a single entry per CDR3 protein. The sample lists roughly 610,000 distinct CDR3 sequences; 17% were seen once. Sequencing was carried out using PBMCs or a T cell subset sorted from them (not recorded which). These receptors originate from an adult woman who had mild COVID-19 (a few samples of this study predate the infection). Cell type and time point are not known. CDR3s include the opening cysteine and the closing phenylalanine or tryptophan. Fields, in order: D gene, J gene, clone size, V gene, CDR3 protein, CDR3 DNA. A D gene is named only where the DNA matches it firmly. For some rows the clone size is stated as once, few or many, or as a class when expanded; others skip it.

- | TRBJ1-2 | - | TRBV20-1 | CSAGEGNYGYTF | TGCAGTGCCGGGGAGGGAAACTATGGCTACACCTTC
TRBD1 | TRBJ1-2 | - | TRBV5-1 | CASSARGPDYGYTF | TGCGCCAGCAGCGCCAGGGGGCCGGACTATGGCTACACCTTC
TRBD2 | TRBJ2-7 | few | TRBV5-1 | CASSLARTSGHNSYEQYF | TGCGCCAGCAGCTTGGCAAGGACTAGCGGTCACAACTCCTACGAGCAGTACTTC
TRBD1 | TRBJ1-4 | few | TRBV19 | CASSIVPGQPNEKLFF | TGTGCCAGTAGTATAGTTCCGGGACAGCCTAATGAAAAACTGTTTTTT
- | TRBJ2-1 | many | TRBV5-1 | CASSLAGGTYNEQFF | TGCGCCAGCAGCTTGGCTGGGGGAACCTACAATGAGCAGTTCTTC
TRBD1 | TRBJ2-7 | - | TRBV7-6 | CASSLSRQGPEQYF | TGTGCCAGCAGCTTAAGCCGACAGGGTCCCGAGCAGTACTTC
- | TRBJ1-4 | many | TRBV4-1 | CASSQTGTRYEKLFF | TGCGCCAGCAGCCAGACCGGGACCCGGTATGAAAAACTGTTTTTT
- | TRBJ2-1 | - | TRBV7-3 | CASSLMRAGSNEQFF | TGTGCCAGCAGCTTAATGCGGGCGGGCAGTAATGAGCAGTTCTTC
- | TRBJ1-4 | few | TRBV5-1 | CASSLARQGSEKLFF | TGCGCCAGCAGCTTGGCCAGGCAGGGGAGTGAAAAACTGTTTTTT
- | TRBJ2-4 | once | TRBV4-3 | CASSQRRDRAKNIQYF | TGCGCCAGCAGCCAAAGGCGGGACCGGGCCAAAAACATTCAGTACTTC
- | TRBJ1-1 | - | TRBV29-1 | CSVEARKTEAFF | TGCAGCGTTGAAGCGAGGAAGACAGAAGCTTTCTTT
- | TRBJ1-4 | many | TRBV5-1 | CASSLGATNEKLFF | TGCGCCAGCAGCTTGGGGGCAACTAATGAAAAACTGTTTTTT
TRBD1 | TRBJ1-4 | - | TRBV7-9 | CASSSPTGPLYEKLFF | TGTGCCAGCAGCTCCCCGACAGGGCCCCTGTATGAAAAACTGTTTTTT
- | TRBJ1-2 | - | TRBV5-1 | CASSLGRVNYGYTF | TGCGCCAGCAGCTTGGGCAGGGTGAACTATGGCTACACCTTC
TRBD1 | TRBJ2-3 | few | TRBV12-3/TRBV12-4 | CASRGGQGPVDTQYF | TGTGCCAGCAGGGGGGGACAGGGGCCGGTAGATACGCAGTATTTT
- | TRBJ2-3 | - | TRBV7-8 | CASSPFGVGLGADTQYF | TGTGCCAGCAGCCCCTTCGGTGTGGGCCTGGGGGCAGATACGCAGTATTTT
- | TRBJ2-7 | few | TRBV27 | CASARDDSYEQYF | TGTGCCAGCGCCCGGGACGACTCCTACGAGCAGTACTTC
TRBD1 | TRBJ2-7 | few | TRBV14 | CASSPQDRGYEQYF | TGTGCCAGCAGCCCCCAGGACAGGGGATACGAGCAGTACTTC
- | TRBJ1-2 | - | TRBV30 | CAWSDRFGYTF | TGTGCCTGGAGTGACAGATTCGGCTACACCTTC
- | TRBJ1-1 | few | TRBV21-1 | CASSGFWGTEAFF | TGTGCCAGCAGCGGATTTTGGGGCACTGAAGCTTTCTTT
- | TRBJ1-1 | many | TRBV29-1 | CSVVGGMGTEAFF | TGCAGCGTTGTAGGGGGGATGGGAACTGAAGCTTTCTTT
- | TRBJ2-5 | few | TRBV7-7 | CASSLGGTGETQYF | TGTGCTAGCAGCTTAGGCGGGACGGGAGAGACCCAGTACTTC
- | TRBJ1-4 | few | TRBV11-2 | CASSLAYQAGGKLFF | TGTGCCAGCAGCTTAGCTTATCAGGCGGGCGGTAAACTGTTTTTT
- | TRBJ2-1 | once | TRBV7-9 | CASSADPMGEQFF | TGTGCCAGCAGCGCGGACCCGATGGGTGAGCAGTTCTTC
- | TRBJ2-7 | few | TRBV30 | CAWSRSVGRNEQYF | TGTGCCTGGAGTCGTAGCGTCGGGCGGAACGAGCAGTACTTC
TRBD1 | TRBJ1-1 | - | TRBV29-1 | CSVEGDSTEAFF | TGCAGCGTTGAAGGGGACAGCACTGAAGCTTTCTTT
- | TRBJ2-1 | few | TRBV12-3/TRBV12-4 | CASAPKSSYNEQFF | TGTGCCAGCGCCCCGAAGAGCTCCTACAATGAGCAGTTCTTC
TRBD1 | TRBJ2-1 | - | TRBV4-1 | CASSQVGQGTYNEQFF | TGCGCCAGCAGCCAAGTGGGACAGGGGACCTACAATGAGCAGTTCTTC
TRBD2 | TRBJ2-1 | few | TRBV6-5 | CASSYFTSGTGNEQFF | TGTGCCAGCAGTTACTTTACTAGCGGGACGGGCAATGAGCAGTTCTTC
TRBD2 | TRBJ2-1 | few | TRBV7-9 | CASSFRITSGSPGYNEQFF | TGTGCCAGCAGCTTCCGCATTACTAGCGGGAGTCCCGGATACAATGAGCAGTTCTTC
- | TRBJ2-1 | - | TRBV6-2/TRBV6-3 | CASSSVNYMNEQFF | TGTGCCAGCAGTTCAGTCAACTATATGAATGAGCAGTTCTTC
TRBD1 | TRBJ1-2 | - | TRBV4-1 | CASSQVLDRGLNYGYTF | TGCGCCAGCAGCCAAGTCCTGGACAGGGGATTAAACTATGGCTACACCTTC
- | TRBJ2-3 | few | TRBV5-1 | CASTQQDRDTDTQCF | TGCGCCAGCACCCAACAGGACAGAGACACAGATACGCAGTGTTTT
- | TRBJ2-1 | many | TRBV6-2/TRBV6-3 | CASSVADSSYNEQFF | TGTGCCAGCAGTGTAGCTGATAGCTCCTACAATGAGCAGTTCTTC
TRBD2 | TRBJ2-5 | - | TRBV11-3 | CASSLDPSGSETQYF | TGTGCCAGCAGCTTAGATCCTAGCGGGAGTGAGACCCAGTACTTC
- | TRBJ2-6 | few | TRBV7-9 | CASSLSLPGANVLTF | TGTGCCAGCAGCCTATCCCTCCCTGGGGCCAACGTCCTGACTTTC
- | TRBJ1-1 | - | TRBV7-8 | CASSPREGGWNTEAFF | TGTGCCAGCAGCCCCCGGGAGGGAGGCTGGAACACTGAAGCTTTCTTT
TRBD1 | TRBJ1-1 | few | TRBV2 | CASSGTGIEAFF | TGTGCCAGCAGTGGGACAGGGATTGAAGCTTTCTTT
TRBD2 | TRBJ2-1 | few | TRBV9 | CASSATWGSGRARYNEQFF | TGTGCCAGCAGCGCCACTTGGGGTAGCGGGAGGGCCCGTTACAATGAGCAGTTCTTC
- | TRBJ2-3 | few | TRBV7-9 | CASSTSWGWDTQYF | TGTGCCAGCAGCACAAGCTGGGGGTGGGATACGCAGTATTTT
TRBD2 | TRBJ2-3 | few | TRBV6-2/TRBV6-3 | CASSIAGVGTDTQYF | TGTGCCAGCAGTATAGCGGGAGTTGGCACAGATACGCAGTATTTT
TRBD1 | TRBJ2-2 | - | TRBV7-6 | CASTRDRGTGELFF | TGTGCCAGCACACGGGACAGGGGAACCGGGGAGCTGTTTTTT
- | TRBJ2-1 | once | TRBV7-2 | CASSLGGGATEQFF | TGTGCCAGCAGCTTAGGCGGTGGGGCCACTGAGCAGTTCTTC
- | TRBJ2-7 | few | TRBV29-1 | CSVTNRQAATLYEQYF | TGCAGCGTCACAAACCGACAGGCCGCCACCCTCTACGAGCAGTACTTC
- | TRBJ2-2 | few | TRBV6-6 | CASSYPGGELFF | TGTGCCAGCAGTTACCCGGGCGGGGAGCTGTTTTTT
TRBD1 | TRBJ2-7 | few | TRBV7-8 | CASSADRGPLSYEQYF | TGTGCCAGCAGCGCAGACAGGGGGCCACTCTCCTACGAGCAGTACTTC
- | TRBJ1-5 | - | TRBV20-1 | CSAGTPGGRQPQHF | TGCAGTGCTGGCACCCCGGGAGGTAGACAGCCCCAGCATTTT
TRBD2 | TRBJ2-3 | few | TRBV7-2 | CASSLGLAGSDTQYF | TGTGCCAGCAGCCTGGGACTAGCGGGATCAGATACGCAGTATTTT
- | TRBJ1-2 | - | TRBV27 | CASSLAGFGDYGYTF | TGTGCCAGCAGTTTAGCAGGATTTGGGGACTATGGCTACACCTTC
TRBD1 | TRBJ2-4 | - | TRBV30 | CAWSPGGNQYF | TGTGCCTGGAGTCCAGGGGGAAATCAGTACTTC
TRBD1 | TRBJ1-5 | - | TRBV7-9 | CASSPGGTAFVQPQHF | TGTGCCAGCAGCCCAGGAGGGACAGCGTTCGTTCAGCCCCAGCATTTT
TRBD1 | TRBJ2-7 | - | TRBV29-1 | CSVPNGDGTVGEQYF | TGCAGCGTCCCCAATGGGGATGGGACAGTTGGAGAGCAGTACTTC
TRBD2 | TRBJ2-1 | few | TRBV7-2 | CASSPGLAGGPPYNEQFF | TGTGCCAGCAGCCCTGGACTAGCGGGAGGTCCCCCCTACAATGAGCAGTTCTTC